This TCR beta chain was sequenced in a study of T cell responses to AZD1222 COVID-19 vaccine. Study-wide background: Pooling of second doses given at about 4 or about 12 weeks was done.

CDR1 is SGHNT, CDR2 YYREEE, per germline (reference sequence). The ends were cut back, 0 bases at V and 1 base at J, with 22 bases in the middle. The CDR3 is made up of 19 amino acids. This clone was counted only a few times. Antigen unknown. Data came from immunoSEQ multiplex PCR; TCRdb stores just in-frame clones and leaves some out. This table holds about 110,000 clones, roughly 90% found once. Study outcomes and limitations: Among vaccine-associated CD4 TCRs, coverage spanned spike, with dominance at 160-218 and 743-854. Two AZD1222 administrations were followed by greater Spike-specific TCR breadth and depth. Clonal diversity was possibly underestimated, and the donors were mostly white British, with more females.

This clonotype was sampled from an adult in good health. The starting material was peripheral blood, obtained on day 0 of AZD1222 vaccination. V usage is TRBV5-4 and J usage is TRBJ1-1, with D possibly matching TRBD1 (6 bases). CDR3 amino acids: CASSLGGRQAPRENTEAFF. The CDR3 DNA reads as TGTGCCAGCAGCTTGGGTGGTCGACAGGCGCCCCGGGAGAACACTGAAGCTTTCTTT.